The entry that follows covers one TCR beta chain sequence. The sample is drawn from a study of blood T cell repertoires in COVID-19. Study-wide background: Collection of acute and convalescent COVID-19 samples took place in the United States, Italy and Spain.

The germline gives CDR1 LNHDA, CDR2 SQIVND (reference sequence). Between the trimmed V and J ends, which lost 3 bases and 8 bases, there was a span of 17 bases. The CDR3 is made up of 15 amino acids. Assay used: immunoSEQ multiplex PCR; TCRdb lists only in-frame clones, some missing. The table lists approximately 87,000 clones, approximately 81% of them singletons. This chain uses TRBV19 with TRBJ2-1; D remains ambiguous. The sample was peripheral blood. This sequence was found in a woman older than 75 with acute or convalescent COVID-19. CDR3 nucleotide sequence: TGTGCCAGTAGTATTATGCCCTTTACACACGATGAGCAGTTCTTC. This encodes CASSIMPFTHDEQFF.